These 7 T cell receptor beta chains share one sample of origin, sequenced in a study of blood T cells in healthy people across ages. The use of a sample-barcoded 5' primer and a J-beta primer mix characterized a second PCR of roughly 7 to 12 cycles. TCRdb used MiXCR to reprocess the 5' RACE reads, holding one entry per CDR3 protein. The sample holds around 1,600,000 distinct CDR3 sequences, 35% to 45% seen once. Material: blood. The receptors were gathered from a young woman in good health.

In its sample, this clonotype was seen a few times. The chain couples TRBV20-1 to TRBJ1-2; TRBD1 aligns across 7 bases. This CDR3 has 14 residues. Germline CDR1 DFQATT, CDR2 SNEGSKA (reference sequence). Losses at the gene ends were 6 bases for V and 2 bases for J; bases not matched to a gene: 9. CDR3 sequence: CSATYRTGNYGYTF. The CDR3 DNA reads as TGCAGTGCGACCTATAGGACAGGCAACTATGGCTACACCTTC.

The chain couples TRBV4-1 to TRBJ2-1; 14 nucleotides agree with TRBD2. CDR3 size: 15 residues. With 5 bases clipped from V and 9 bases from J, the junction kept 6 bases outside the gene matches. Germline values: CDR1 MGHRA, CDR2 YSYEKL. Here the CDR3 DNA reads TGCGCCAGCAGCTCGGGACTAGCGGGGGTGGGTGAGCAGTTCTTC. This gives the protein CASSSGLAGVGEQFF.

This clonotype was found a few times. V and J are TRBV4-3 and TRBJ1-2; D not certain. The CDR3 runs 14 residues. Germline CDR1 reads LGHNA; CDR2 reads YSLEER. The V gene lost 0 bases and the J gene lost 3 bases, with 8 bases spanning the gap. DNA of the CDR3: TGCGCCAGCAGCCAAGATGGGGTTTACTATGGCTACACCTTC. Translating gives CASSQDGVYYGYTF.

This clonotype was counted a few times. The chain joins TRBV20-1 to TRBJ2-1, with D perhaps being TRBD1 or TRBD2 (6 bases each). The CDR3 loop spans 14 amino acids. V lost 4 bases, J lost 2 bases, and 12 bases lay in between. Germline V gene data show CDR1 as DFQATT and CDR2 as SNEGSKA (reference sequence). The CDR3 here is CSAKGGGPYNEQFF. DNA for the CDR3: TGCAGTGCTAAGGGGGGAGGACCCTACAATGAGCAGTTCTTC.

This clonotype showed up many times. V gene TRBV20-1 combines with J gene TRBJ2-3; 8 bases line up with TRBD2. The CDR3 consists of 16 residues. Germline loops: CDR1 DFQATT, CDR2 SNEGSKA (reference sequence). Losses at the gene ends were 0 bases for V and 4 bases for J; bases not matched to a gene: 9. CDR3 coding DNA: TGCAGTGCTAGAGATTCGACGGGGGGGCCTTCAGATACGCAGTATTTT. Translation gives CSARDSTGGPSDTQYF.

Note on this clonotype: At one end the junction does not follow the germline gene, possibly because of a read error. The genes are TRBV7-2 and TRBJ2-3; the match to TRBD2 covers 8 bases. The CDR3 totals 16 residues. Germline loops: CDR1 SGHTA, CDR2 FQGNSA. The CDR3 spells CAGSFQGAGVRDTQYF. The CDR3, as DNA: TGTGCCGGCAGCTTTCAGGGAGCGGGAGTGAGAGATACGCAGTATTTT.

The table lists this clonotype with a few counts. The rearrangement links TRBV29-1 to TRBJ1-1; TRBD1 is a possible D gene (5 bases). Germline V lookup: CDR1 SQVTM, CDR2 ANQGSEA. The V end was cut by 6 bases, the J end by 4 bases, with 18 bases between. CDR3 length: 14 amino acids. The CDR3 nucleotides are TGCAGCGTCCTCACGTGGGACCGTGGCACTGAAGCTTTCTTT. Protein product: CSVLTWDRGTEAFF.